This is a list of T cell receptor beta chains from one sample in a study of early T cells in non-severe SARS-CoV-2 infection. One entry per CDR3 protein, called by TCRdb with MiXCR from the 5' RACE reads. The data contain nearly 95,000 distinct CDR3 sequences, roughly 15% of them singletons. Material: whole blood, obtained at baseline. Receptors were obtained from an adult who was a healthcare worker with PCR-confirmed SARS-CoV-2 infection or an uninfected control (not recorded which). CDR3s include the opening cysteine and the closing phenylalanine or tryptophan. The D gene is left open where the match is weak. Size is stated for part of the rows, as once, few or many counts, or as a class when the clone is expanded.

TGTGCCAGCAGTTTAGCGCTGGGCTCGGGCGAGCAGTACTTC	CASSLALGSGEQYF	TRBJ2-7	few	NA	TRBV12-3/TRBV12-4
TGCAGTGCTATTAGGGGGACAGGCACAGATACGCAGTATTTT	CSAIRGTGTDTQYF	TRBJ2-3	few	TRBD1	TRBV20-1
TGTGCCAGCAGTCCAACCTACGAGCAGTACTTC	CASSPTYEQYF	TRBJ2-7	NA	NA	TRBV6-1
TGTGCCAGCAGCGCGACTAGCGGGAGAAGTGAGCAGTTCTTC	CASSATSGRSEQFF	TRBJ2-1	NA	TRBD2	TRBV9
TGTGCCAGCAGCTTAAAGGGGACGCCCGGGCGCGAGCAGTACTTC	CASSLKGTPGREQYF	TRBJ2-7	few	NA	TRBV5-6
TGCAGTGCTAGAGATCAACTAGCCCGCGGAGGGACGCAGTATTTT	CSARDQLARGGTQYF	TRBJ2-3	NA	NA	TRBV20-1
TGCGCCAGCAGTTTGAGCGGGGTGAGCTCCTACGAGCAGTACTTC	CASSLSGVSSYEQYF	TRBJ2-7	many	TRBD2	TRBV10-2
TGTGCCAGCAGTTGGAACACTGAAGCTTTCTTT	CASSWNTEAFF	TRBJ1-1	NA	NA	TRBV28
TGTGCCAGCAGCGGGACACGACAAAAAAACATTCAGTACTTC	CASSGTRQKNIQYF	TRBJ2-4	NA	NA	TRBV14
TGCAGTGCTAGGATCAGGAACACTGAAGCTTTCTTT	CSARIRNTEAFF	TRBJ1-1	NA	NA	TRBV20-1
TGTGCCAGCAGCGCGGGATTAGCGGGAGGGCCCAACAGGACGCAGTATTTT	CASSAGLAGGPNRTQYF	TRBJ2-3	few	TRBD2	TRBV9
TGTGCCAGCAGTTTAATTGGACAGGGCAATCAGCCCCAGCATTTT	CASSLIGQGNQPQHF	TRBJ1-5	few	TRBD1	TRBV12-3/TRBV12-4
TGTGCCAGCAGTGACACCGGGACGGGCACAGATACGCAGTATTTT	CASSDTGTGTDTQYF	TRBJ2-3	many	NA	TRBV6-1
TGTGCCAGCAGTTACCTGGGTTATAGGCGGGGCTCTGGGGCCAACGTCCTGACTTTC	CASSYLGYRRGSGANVLTF	TRBJ2-6	NA	NA	TRBV12-3/TRBV12-4
TGTGCCAGCAGCACTGACACACCCCCGCTCGTAGGTGAGCAGTTCTTC	CASSTDTPPLVGEQFF	TRBJ2-1	NA	NA	TRBV5-4
TGTGCCAGCAGTTTAGGACAGGGCCATCAGCCCCAGCATTTT	CASSLGQGHQPQHF	TRBJ1-5	NA	TRBD1	TRBV28
TGTGCCAGCAGTAGAGGGACTTTCTACGAGCAGTACTTC	CASSRGTFYEQYF	TRBJ2-7	NA	NA	TRBV27
TGTGCCAGCAGCCGCCCCACAGGGACCCAGTACTTC	CASSRPTGTQYF	TRBJ2-5	few	NA	TRBV11-2
TGTGCCAGCAGTGAATATGGGAGGGGGATCACTGAAGCTTTCTTT	CASSEYGRGITEAFF	TRBJ1-1	few	NA	TRBV25-1
TGCAGCGGCAGCGGGAGGCCCTACAATGAGCAGTTCTTC	CSGSGRPYNEQFF	TRBJ2-1	many	TRBD2	TRBV29-1
TGTGCCAGCAGCGTAGACGGAGGAGAGACCCAGTACTTC	CASSVDGGETQYF	TRBJ2-5	once	NA	TRBV9
TGTGCCAGCCGAACGACAGACCCCGGTTCCTATGGCTACACCTTC	CASRTTDPGSYGYTF	TRBJ1-2	NA	NA	TRBV12-3/TRBV12-4
TGTGCCAGCAGCCAGTGGGATTTAGACGGAAACACCATATATTTT	CASSQWDLDGNTIYF	TRBJ1-3	few	NA	TRBV3-1
TGCGCCAGCAGCTTTGGGGGACGAAAAAACATTCAGTACTTC	CASSFGGRKNIQYF	TRBJ2-4	few	NA	TRBV5-1
TGTGCCAGCAGCTTAGACAGTGCTGCCCGGGGTGAGCAGTTCTTC	CASSLDSAARGEQFF	TRBJ2-1	NA	NA	TRBV7-7
TGCAGTGCCCTTAGCGTCTACGAGCAGTACTTC	CSALSVYEQYF	TRBJ2-7	NA	NA	TRBV20-1
TGTGCCAGCAGCCAAGTTGGGGGACTAGCGGCCTCCGAGCAGTACTTC	CASSQVGGLAASEQYF	TRBJ2-7	few	TRBD2	TRBV16
TGTGCCAGCAGTTACACTAGCGGGAGGACAGATACGCAGTATTTT	CASSYTSGRTDTQYF	TRBJ2-3	many	TRBD2	TRBV6-6
TGTGCCAGCTCACCAGGCTCGAGCTCCTACGAGCAGTACTTC	CASSPGSSSYEQYF	TRBJ2-7	few	NA	TRBV18
TGTGCCAGCAGTGGCCTAGCGGCCTACGAGCAGTACTTC	CASSGLAAYEQYF	TRBJ2-7	few	TRBD2	TRBV25-1
TGTGCCAGCAGTCCTTACAGGGGACGGGACTACGAGCAGTACTTC	CASSPYRGRDYEQYF	TRBJ2-7	few	TRBD1	TRBV12-3/TRBV12-4
TGTGCCAGCTCACCTAACAACAGGGGGCATAATTCACCCCTCCACTTT	CASSPNNRGHNSPLHF	TRBJ1-6	many	TRBD1	TRBV18
TGTGCCAGCTCACCCTCCTGGACAACGAACACCGGGGAGCTGTTTTTT	CASSPSWTTNTGELFF	TRBJ2-2	few	NA	TRBV18
TGCGCCAGCAGCTTGGTTGGACTAGCGGGAGTCCACTCCTACAATGAGCAGTTCTTC	CASSLVGLAGVHSYNEQFF	TRBJ2-1	few	TRBD2	TRBV5-1
TGTGCCAGCAGCGGGCTGCAGGGGAGCTCCTACAATGAGCAGTTCTTC	CASSGLQGSSYNEQFF	TRBJ2-1	NA	NA	TRBV11-2
TGTGCCAGCAGCCAAGAAGTGGGTCAGCCCCAGCATTTT	CASSQEVGQPQHF	TRBJ1-5	few	NA	TRBV3-1
TGCAGTGCTGGGACCTTCTACGAGCAGTACTTC	CSAGTFYEQYF	TRBJ2-7	NA	NA	TRBV20-1
TGTGCCACCAGTGATTTGACCGGTGCCTCCTACAATGAGCAGTTCTTC	CATSDLTGASYNEQFF	TRBJ2-1	few	NA	TRBV24-1
TGTGCCAGCAGTTTAAGGGGGAGGGGGAATACGCAGTATTTT	CASSLRGRGNTQYF	TRBJ2-3	few	NA	TRBV12-3/TRBV12-4
TGTGCCAGCAGTTCTAGGGCACCCCTCCACTTT	CASSSRAPLHF	TRBJ1-6	many	NA	TRBV12-3/TRBV12-4
TGTGCCAGCTCACCACCCGCGGGAGGGCCCGGGGAGCAGTACTTC	CASSPPAGGPGEQYF	TRBJ2-7	few	TRBD2	TRBV18
TGTGCCAGCAGCCCCGGGCAGGGGAGTGTGTCTGGCTACACCTTC	CASSPGQGSVSGYTF	TRBJ1-2	few	NA	TRBV6-5
TGCAGTGCTAGCACCGAGACAGATACGCAGTATTTT	CSASTETDTQYF	TRBJ2-3	NA	NA	TRBV20-1
TGTGCCAGCAGTTACGGGCAGTCCTACGAGCAGTACTTC	CASSYGQSYEQYF	TRBJ2-7	many	NA	TRBV6-5
TGTGCCAGCAGTAGAGGGATGAACACTGAAGCTTTCTTT	CASSRGMNTEAFF	TRBJ1-1	large	NA	TRBV12-3/TRBV12-4
TGCGCCAGCAGCCTAGACAGGGGCTTAGCCAAAAACATTCAGTACTTC	CASSLDRGLAKNIQYF	TRBJ2-4	few	TRBD1	TRBV4-3
TGTGCCAGCAGAAGAGGGGACAGGCATCAAGAGACCCAGTACTTC	CASRRGDRHQETQYF	TRBJ2-5	NA	TRBD1	TRBV12-3/TRBV12-4
TGTGCCAGCAGTTACTTCCGGGGGCCCTACGAGCAGTACTTC	CASSYFRGPYEQYF	TRBJ2-7	NA	NA	TRBV6-5
TGTGCCAGCAGCCAAAGACTAGCACATGAGCAGTTCTTC	CASSQRLAHEQFF	TRBJ2-1	NA	TRBD2	TRBV13
TGTGCCAGCAGCGCCCCTGAAGACAGCTACACAGGAGATACGCAGTATTTT	CASSAPEDSYTGDTQYF	TRBJ2-3	once	NA	TRBV7-9
TGTGCCAGCAGCTTTAGGGGGAATAATGAGCAGTTCTTC	CASSFRGNNEQFF	TRBJ2-1	few	NA	TRBV7-3
TGTGAGAAGGAGGTGTACGCCTTATCCTACAATGAGCAGTTCTTC	CEKEVYALSYNEQFF	TRBJ2-1	many	NA	TRBV24-1
TGTGCCAGCAGCGTTACAGTTTCCCTACCCAATGAGCAGTTCTTC	CASSVTVSLPNEQFF	TRBJ2-1	NA	NA	TRBV7-9
TGTGCCAGCAGCTTACCGGGACAGGGGCTCTACGAGCAGTACTTC	CASSLPGQGLYEQYF	TRBJ2-7	NA	TRBD1	TRBV7-9
TGTGCCAGCAGAACGGACAGGGGAGAGCAGTACTTC	CASRTDRGEQYF	TRBJ2-7	NA	TRBD1	TRBV12-3/TRBV12-4
TGCGCCAGCAGCTTGCGGGGACAGGGGTACGAGCAGTACTTC	CASSLRGQGYEQYF	TRBJ2-7	few	TRBD1	TRBV5-1